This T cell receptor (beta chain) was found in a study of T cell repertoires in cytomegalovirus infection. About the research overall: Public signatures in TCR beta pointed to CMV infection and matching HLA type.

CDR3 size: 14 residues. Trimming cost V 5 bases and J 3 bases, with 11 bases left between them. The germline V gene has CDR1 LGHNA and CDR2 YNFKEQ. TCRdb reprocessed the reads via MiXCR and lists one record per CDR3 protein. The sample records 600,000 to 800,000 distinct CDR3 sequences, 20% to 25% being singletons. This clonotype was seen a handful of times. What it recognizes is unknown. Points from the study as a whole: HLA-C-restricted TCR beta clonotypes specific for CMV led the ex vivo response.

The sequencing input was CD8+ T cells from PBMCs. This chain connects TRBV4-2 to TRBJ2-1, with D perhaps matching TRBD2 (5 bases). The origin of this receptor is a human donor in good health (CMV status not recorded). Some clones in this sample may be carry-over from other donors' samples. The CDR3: CASSSPDFYNEQFF. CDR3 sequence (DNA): TGTGCCAGCAGCTCACCGGACTTCTACAATGAGCAGTTCTTC.